This is a list of T cell receptor beta chains from one sample in a study of naive and memory T cell subsets. In TCRdb, the UMI-ligation and nested PCR reads were re-called with MiXCR into one record per CDR3 protein. In the table there are 84,000 or so distinct CDR3 sequences, over 7% of which are singletons. Sequencing was done on a sample of central memory CD4+ T cells from blood. The source is a human donor in good health. The conserved cysteine and the conserved F or W are not part of the CDR3 here. The order of the fields is clone size, D gene, V gene, CDR3 length, J gene, CDR3 protein. A D gene is named only where the DNA matches it firmly. Expanded clones are given a class, and other clones once, few, many or no size at all.

many	NA	TRBV20-1	12	TRBJ1-5	SARYTGFGQPQH
few	TRBD1	TRBV27	13	TRBJ2-7	ASSAKPTGAYEQY
many	TRBD2	TRBV29-1	10	TRBJ2-2	SVEFGGGELF
many	NA	TRBV20-1	15	TRBJ1-5	SAAGGLETYSNQPQH
few	NA	TRBV2	13	TRBJ1-2	ASSNQGAFGYGYT
few	NA	TRBV28	11	TRBJ1-4	ASRWRLNEKLF
few	NA	TRBV18	12	TRBJ2-3	ASSPLGGTDTQY
few	TRBD1	TRBV7-2	14	TRBJ2-7	ASSLRGTGGVLEQY
many	NA	TRBV12-3/TRBV12-4	14	TRBJ2-1	ASSSPREAAYNEQF
many	NA	TRBV12-3/TRBV12-4	11	TRBJ1-6	ASSTSRNSPLH
many	NA	TRBV7-2	12	TRBJ1-1	ASSTLRAYTEAF
many	TRBD1	TRBV9	14	TRBJ1-1	ASSVATMGTGDKAF
NA	TRBD2	TRBV29-1	12	TRBJ2-7	SVARTSSSYEQY
few	NA	TRBV7-9	10	TRBJ1-1	ASSRTTAEAF
few	TRBD2	TRBV9	13	TRBJ2-1	ASSPRGSGRGEQF
NA	NA	TRBV14	12	TRBJ2-3	ASSPTARTDTQY
NA	TRBD2	TRBV7-9	13	TRBJ2-1	ASSLLAGGSNEQF
many	NA	TRBV12-3/TRBV12-4	10	TRBJ2-1	ASRQTHYEQF
many	TRBD1	TRBV6-6	13	TRBJ1-4	ASSFTQGAAEKLF
NA	NA	TRBV7-3	15	TRBJ2-3	ASSSRGPTRNTDTQY
many	NA	TRBV9	12	TRBJ1-4	ASSGTTTNEKLF
many	NA	TRBV2	12	TRBJ1-1	ASRRLEGSVRAF
many	NA	TRBV25-1	10	TRBJ1-2	ASTRTGYGYT
NA	TRBD2	TRBV20-1	13	TRBJ2-7	SASDPSGSPYEQY
NA	NA	TRBV6-2/TRBV6-3	13	TRBJ1-1	ASSYSEPRNTEAF
few	TRBD2	TRBV20-1	10	TRBJ2-3	SGLASTDTQY
many	TRBD2	TRBV7-8	13	TRBJ2-1	ASSLKLAGTIEQF
many	TRBD2	TRBV20-1	10	TRBJ2-1	SAGGLNHEQF
many	NA	TRBV27	11	TRBJ1-1	ASGWAGETEAF
many	NA	TRBV7-9	11	TRBJ1-5	ASSSTGHQPQH
many	NA	TRBV2	12	TRBJ2-7	ASSESGRAHEQY
NA	NA	TRBV19	12	TRBJ1-2	ASSTRTPLYGYT
NA	NA	TRBV5-6	13	TRBJ1-1	ASSKGGASNTEAF
few	NA	TRBV30	9	TRBJ2-5	AWSPRETQY
many	NA	TRBV7-2	13	TRBJ1-1	ASWKGLTVGTEAF
NA	NA	TRBV20-1	12	TRBJ2-2	SASPLTNTGELF
few	TRBD1	TRBV14	15	TRBJ1-2	ASSPLQGAVANYGYT
many	NA	TRBV29-1	12	TRBJ1-1	SVAPQGMNTEAF
NA	NA	TRBV5-1	11	TRBJ1-2	ASSFEGSQGYT
NA	TRBD1	TRBV3-1	12	TRBJ2-5	ASSQDRVRETQY
many	NA	TRBV3-1	17	TRBJ2-6	ASSPRVGGKSPGANVLT
few	TRBD1	TRBV7-6	12	TRBJ1-2	ASSLRQGGNGYT
few	NA	TRBV29-1	13	TRBJ2-3	SVGGGAGRTDTQY
many	TRBD1	TRBV7-2	13	TRBJ1-6	ASSSQTGPFRTLH
many	NA	TRBV2	11	TRBJ2-1	ASQLESYNEQF
NA	NA	TRBV9	13	TRBJ2-1	ASSPTPSPYNEQF
many	TRBD2	TRBV20-1	14	TRBJ2-7	SAIPLLGDSGGEQY
many	NA	TRBV28	12	TRBJ1-2	ASSLRRRNYGYT
NA	TRBD2	TRBV5-6	13	TRBJ2-1	ASRFRGSDYNEQF
few	NA	TRBV27	12	TRBJ2-3	ASSYNRGTDTQY
many	NA	TRBV7-9	13	TRBJ1-1	ASSLGTRGAAEAF
few	NA	TRBV19	10	TRBJ1-6	ASKTENSPLH
NA	NA	TRBV20-1	9	TRBJ1-5	SASRRDAQH
many	TRBD1	TRBV29-1	12	TRBJ1-6	SARTGANNSPLH
few	NA	TRBV27	12	TRBJ1-4	ASSKRGFGEKLF
NA	NA	TRBV12-3/TRBV12-4	10	TRBJ2-1	ASSPYWGEQF
NA	NA	TRBV7-2	12	TRBJ2-3	ASSASFSTDTQY